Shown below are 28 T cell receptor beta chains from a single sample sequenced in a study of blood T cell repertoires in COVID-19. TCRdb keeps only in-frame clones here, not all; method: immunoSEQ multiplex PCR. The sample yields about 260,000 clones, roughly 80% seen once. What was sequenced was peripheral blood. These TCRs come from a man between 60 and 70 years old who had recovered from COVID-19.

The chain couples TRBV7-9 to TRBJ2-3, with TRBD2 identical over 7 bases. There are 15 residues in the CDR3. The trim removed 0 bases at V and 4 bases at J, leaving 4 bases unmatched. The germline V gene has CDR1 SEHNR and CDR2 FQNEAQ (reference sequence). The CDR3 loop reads CASSLASGDADTQYF. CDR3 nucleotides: TGTGCCAGCAGCTTAGCCAGCGGGGACGCAGATACGCAGTATTTT.

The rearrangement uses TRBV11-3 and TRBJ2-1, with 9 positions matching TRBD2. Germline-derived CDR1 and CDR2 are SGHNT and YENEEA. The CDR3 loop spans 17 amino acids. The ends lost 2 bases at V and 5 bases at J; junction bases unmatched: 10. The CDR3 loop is CASSLLRGRGRDNEQFF. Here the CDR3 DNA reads TGTGCCAGCAGCTTACTCCGCGGGAGGGGTAGGGACAATGAGCAGTTCTTC.

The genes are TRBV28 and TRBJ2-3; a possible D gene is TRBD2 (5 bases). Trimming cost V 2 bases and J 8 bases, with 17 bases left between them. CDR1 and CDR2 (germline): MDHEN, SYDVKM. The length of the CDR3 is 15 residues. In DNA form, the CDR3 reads TGTGCCAGCAGTTTAAGAGGCAGGAGGACCGGTACGCAGTATTTT. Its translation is CASSLRGRRTGTQYF.

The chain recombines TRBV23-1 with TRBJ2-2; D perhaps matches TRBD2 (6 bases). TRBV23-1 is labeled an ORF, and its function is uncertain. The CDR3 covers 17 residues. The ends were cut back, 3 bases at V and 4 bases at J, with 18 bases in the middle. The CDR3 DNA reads TGCGCCAGCAGTCACCCGTGGGGGGACCAACCCACCGGGGAGCTGTTTTTT. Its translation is CASSHPWGDQPTGELFF.

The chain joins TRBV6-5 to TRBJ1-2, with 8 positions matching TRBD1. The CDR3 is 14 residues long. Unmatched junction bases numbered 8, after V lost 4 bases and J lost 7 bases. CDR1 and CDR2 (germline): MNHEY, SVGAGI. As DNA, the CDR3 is TGTGCCAGCAGTTCCCCAGGGGGCGGGAGTGGCTACACCTTC. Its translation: CASSSPGGGSGYTF.

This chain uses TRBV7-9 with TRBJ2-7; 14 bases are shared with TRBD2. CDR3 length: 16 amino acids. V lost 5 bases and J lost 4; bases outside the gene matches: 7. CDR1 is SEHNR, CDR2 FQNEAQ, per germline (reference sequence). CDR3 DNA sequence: TGTGCCAGCAGCGGAACCCGGACTAGCGGGAGGTACGAGCAGTACTTC. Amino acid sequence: CASSGTRTSGRYEQYF.

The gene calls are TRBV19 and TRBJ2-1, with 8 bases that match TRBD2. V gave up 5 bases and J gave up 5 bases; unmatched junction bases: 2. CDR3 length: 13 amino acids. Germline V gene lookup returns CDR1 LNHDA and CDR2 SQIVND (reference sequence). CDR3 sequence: CASSGGRNNEQFF. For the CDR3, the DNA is TGTGCCAGTAGTGGCGGGAGGAACAATGAGCAGTTCTTC.

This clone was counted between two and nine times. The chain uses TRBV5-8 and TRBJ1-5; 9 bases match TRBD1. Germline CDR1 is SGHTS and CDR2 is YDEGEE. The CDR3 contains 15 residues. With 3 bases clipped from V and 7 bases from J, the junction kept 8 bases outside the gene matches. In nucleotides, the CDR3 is TGTGCCAGCAGCTGGACAGGGGCCTCGGGGCAGCCCCAGCATTTT. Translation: CASSWTGASGQPQHF.

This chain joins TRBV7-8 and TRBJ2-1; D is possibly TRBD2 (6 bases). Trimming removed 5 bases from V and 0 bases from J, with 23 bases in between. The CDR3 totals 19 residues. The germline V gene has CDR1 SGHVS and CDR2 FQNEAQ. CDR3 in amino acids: CASSPGLRGGTSSYNEQFF. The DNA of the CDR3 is TGTGCCAGCAGCCCCGGACTCCGTGGGGGGACGAGCTCCTACAATGAGCAGTTCTTC.

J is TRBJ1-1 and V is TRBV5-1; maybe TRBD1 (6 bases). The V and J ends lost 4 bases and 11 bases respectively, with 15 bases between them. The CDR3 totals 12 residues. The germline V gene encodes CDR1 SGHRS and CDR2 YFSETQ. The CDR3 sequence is CASSTPQGRAFF. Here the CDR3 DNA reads TGCGCCAGCAGCACACCACAGGGTCGGGCTTTCTTT.

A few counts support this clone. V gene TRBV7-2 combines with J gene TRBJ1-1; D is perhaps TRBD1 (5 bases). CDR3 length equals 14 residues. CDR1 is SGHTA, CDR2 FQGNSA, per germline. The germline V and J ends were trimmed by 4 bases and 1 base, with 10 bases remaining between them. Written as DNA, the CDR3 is TGTGCCAGCAGCTCGCGGGGGGGGAACACTGAAGCTTTCTTT. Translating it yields CASSSRGGNTEAFF. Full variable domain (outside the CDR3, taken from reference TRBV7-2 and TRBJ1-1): GAGVSQSPSNKVTEKGKDVELRCDPISGHTALYWYRQSLGQGLEFLIYFQGNSAPDKSGLPSDRFSAERTGGSVSTLTIQRTQQEDSAVYLCASSSRGGNTEAFFGQGTRLTVV.

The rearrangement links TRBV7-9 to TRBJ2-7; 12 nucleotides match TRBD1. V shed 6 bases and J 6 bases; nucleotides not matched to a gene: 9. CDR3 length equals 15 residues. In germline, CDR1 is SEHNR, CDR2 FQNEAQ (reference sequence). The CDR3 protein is CASSPAGQGAAEQYF. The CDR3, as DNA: TGTGCCAGCAGTCCAGCGGGACAGGGGGCCGCCGAGCAGTACTTC. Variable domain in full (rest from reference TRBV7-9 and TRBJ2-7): DTGVSQNPRHKITKRGQNVTFRCDPISEHNRLYWYRQTLGQGPEFLTYFQNEAQLEKSRLLSDRFSAERPKGSFSTLEIQRTEQGDSAMYLCASSPAGQGAAEQYFGPGTRLTVT.

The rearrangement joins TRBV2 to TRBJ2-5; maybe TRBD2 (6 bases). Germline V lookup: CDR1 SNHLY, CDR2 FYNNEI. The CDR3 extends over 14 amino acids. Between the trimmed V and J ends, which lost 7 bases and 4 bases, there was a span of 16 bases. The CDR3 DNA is TGTGCCAGCACCCCATCGGGGCGGGGAGAGACCCAGTACTTC. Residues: CASTPSGRGETQYF.

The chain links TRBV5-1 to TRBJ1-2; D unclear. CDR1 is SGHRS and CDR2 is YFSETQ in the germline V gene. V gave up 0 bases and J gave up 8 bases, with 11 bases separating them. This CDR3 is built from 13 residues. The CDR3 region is CASSLAGRSGYTF. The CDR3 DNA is TGCGCCAGCAGCTTGGCCGGGAGGTCGGGCTACACCTTC.

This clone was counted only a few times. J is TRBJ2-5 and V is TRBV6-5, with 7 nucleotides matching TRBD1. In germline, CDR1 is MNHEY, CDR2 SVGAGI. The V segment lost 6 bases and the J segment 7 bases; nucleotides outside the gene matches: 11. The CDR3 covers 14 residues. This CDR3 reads CASRATGAWGTQYF. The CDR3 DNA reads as TGTGCCAGCAGGGCTACAGGGGCGTGGGGGACCCAGTACTTC.

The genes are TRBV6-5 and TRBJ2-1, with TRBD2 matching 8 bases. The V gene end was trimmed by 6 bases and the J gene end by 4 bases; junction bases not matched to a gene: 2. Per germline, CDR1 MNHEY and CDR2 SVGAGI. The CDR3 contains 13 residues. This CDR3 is CASRVAGYNEQFF. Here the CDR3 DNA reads TGTGCCAGCAGGGTAGCGGGGTACAATGAGCAGTTCTTC.

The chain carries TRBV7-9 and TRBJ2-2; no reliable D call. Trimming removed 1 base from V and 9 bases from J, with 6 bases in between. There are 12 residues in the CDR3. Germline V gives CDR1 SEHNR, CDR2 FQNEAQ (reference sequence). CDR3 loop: CASSLVPWELFF. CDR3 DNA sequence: TGTGCCAGCAGCTTAGTCCCATGGGAGCTGTTTTTT. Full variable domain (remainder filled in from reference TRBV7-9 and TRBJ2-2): DTGVSQNPRHKITKRGQNVTFRCDPISEHNRLYWYRQTLGQGPEFLTYFQNEAQLEKSRLLSDRFSAERPKGSFSTLEIQRTEQGDSAMYLCASSLVPWELFFGEGSRLTVL.

This CDR3 reads CASSHPGQGADQFF. CDR3 coding DNA: TGTGCCAGCAGCCACCCGGGACAGGGGGCCGATCAGTTCTTC. J is TRBJ2-1 and V is TRBV14, with 12 bases fitting TRBD1. This CDR3 region has 14 residues. With 3 bases clipped from V and 13 bases from J, the junction kept 7 bases outside the gene matches. Germline V gene sequence: CDR1 SGHDN, CDR2 FVKESK.

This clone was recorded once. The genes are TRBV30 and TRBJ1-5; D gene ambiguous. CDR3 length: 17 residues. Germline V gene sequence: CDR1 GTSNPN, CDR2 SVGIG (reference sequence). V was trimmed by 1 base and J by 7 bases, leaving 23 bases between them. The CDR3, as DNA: TGTGCCTGGAGTGGTCGAGGAGGGCAGGATTGGAACCAGCCCCAGCATTTT. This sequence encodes CAWSGRGGQDWNQPQHF.

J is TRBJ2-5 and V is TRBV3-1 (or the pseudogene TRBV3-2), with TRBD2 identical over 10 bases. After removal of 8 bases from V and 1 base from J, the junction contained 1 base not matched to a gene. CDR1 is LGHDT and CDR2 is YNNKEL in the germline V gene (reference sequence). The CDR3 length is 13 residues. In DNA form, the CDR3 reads TGTGCCAGCGGACTAGCGGTCCAAGAGACCCAGTACTTC. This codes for CASGLAVQETQYF.

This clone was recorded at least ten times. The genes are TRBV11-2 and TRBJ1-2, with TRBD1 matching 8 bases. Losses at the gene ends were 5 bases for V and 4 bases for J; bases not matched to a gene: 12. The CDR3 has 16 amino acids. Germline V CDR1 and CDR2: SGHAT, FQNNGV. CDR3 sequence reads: CASSNPRTGIGYGYTF. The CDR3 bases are TGTGCCAGCAGCAACCCGAGGACAGGGATTGGCTATGGCTACACCTTC. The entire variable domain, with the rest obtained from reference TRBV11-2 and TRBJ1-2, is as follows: EAGVAQSPRYKIIEKRQSVAFWCNPISGHATLYWYQQILGQGPKLLIQFQNNGVVDDSQLPKDRFSAERLKGVDSTLKIQPAKLEDSAVYLCASSNPRTGIGYGYTFGSGTRLTVV.

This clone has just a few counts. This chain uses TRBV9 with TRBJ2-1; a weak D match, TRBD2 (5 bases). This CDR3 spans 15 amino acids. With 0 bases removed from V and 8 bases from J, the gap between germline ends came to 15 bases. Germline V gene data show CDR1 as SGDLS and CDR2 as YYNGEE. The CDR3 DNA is TGTGCCAGCAGCGTAGCCCCAATCCCCGGGGATGAGCAGTTCTTC. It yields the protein CASSVAPIPGDEQFF.

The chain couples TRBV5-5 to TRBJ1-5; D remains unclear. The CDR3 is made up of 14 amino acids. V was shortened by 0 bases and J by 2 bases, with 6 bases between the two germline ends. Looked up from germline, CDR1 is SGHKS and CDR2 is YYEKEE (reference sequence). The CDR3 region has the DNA TGTGCCAGCAGCTTGGTCTACGGCAATCAGCCCCAGCATTTT. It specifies CASSLVYGNQPQHF.

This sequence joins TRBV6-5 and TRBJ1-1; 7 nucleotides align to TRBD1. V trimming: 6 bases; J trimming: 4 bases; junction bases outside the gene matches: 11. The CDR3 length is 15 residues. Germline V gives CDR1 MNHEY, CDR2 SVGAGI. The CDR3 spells CASRLNRGRSTEAFF. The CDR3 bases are TGTGCCAGCAGGTTAAACAGGGGTAGGAGCACTGAAGCTTTCTTT.

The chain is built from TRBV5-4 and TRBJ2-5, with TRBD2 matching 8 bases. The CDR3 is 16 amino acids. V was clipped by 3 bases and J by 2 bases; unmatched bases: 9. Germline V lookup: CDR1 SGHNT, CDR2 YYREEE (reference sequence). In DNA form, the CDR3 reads TGTGCCAGCAGCTCCGGGACTAGAGCCTTACAAGAGACCCAGTACTTC. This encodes CASSSGTRALQETQYF.

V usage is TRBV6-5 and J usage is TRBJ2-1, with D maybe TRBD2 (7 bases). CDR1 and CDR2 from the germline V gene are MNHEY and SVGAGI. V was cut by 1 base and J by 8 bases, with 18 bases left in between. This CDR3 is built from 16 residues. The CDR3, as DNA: TGTGCCAGCAGTTACTTAGGGGGGGGCTATCAGGATGAGCAGTTCTTC. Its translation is CASSYLGGGYQDEQFF.

CDR3 sequence (DNA): TGTGCCAGCAGCTTAACGGCGGCTAGCACAGATACGCAGTATTTT. It encodes CASSLTAASTDTQYF. The V gene is TRBV7-3, the J gene TRBJ2-3; no reliable D call. V was pared by 0 bases and J by 0 bases, with 7 bases between. CDR3 length: 15 amino acids. Germline V gene lookup returns CDR1 SGHTA and CDR2 FQGTGA.

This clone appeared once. The DNA for the CDR3 is TGTGCCAGCAGCCCCCAGGCCCCCGGGGAGCTGTTTTTT. This codes for CASSPQAPGELFF. The chain recombines TRBV9 with TRBJ2-2; D gene uncertain. Germline CDR1 and CDR2: SGDLS and YYNGEE. The CDR3 spans 13 residues. V was clipped by 4 bases and J by 6 bases, with 10 bases between them. Full variable domain (remainder filled in from reference TRBV9 and TRBJ2-2): DSGVTQTPKHLITATGQRVTLRCSPRSGDLSVYWYQQSLDQGLQFLIQYYNGEERAKGNILERFSAQQFPDLHSELNLSSLELGDSALYFCASSPQAPGELFFGEGSRLTVL.